This T cell receptor (beta chain) was found in a study of OX40 agonist ivuxolimab in advanced cancers. Study overall: The study treated patients with ivuxolimab, an agonistic anti-OX40 (CD134) antibody. Recorded diagnoses for dose-escalation patients were hepatocellular carcinoma, melanoma, renal cell or head and neck cancer. Of the patients, three showed partial responses, one with hepatocellular carcinoma and two with cutaneous melanoma.

The table came from immunoSEQ multiplex PCR; TCRdb's copy has only in-frame clones and leaves some out. The table lists over 50,000 clones, around 92% of them singletons. This clonotype was obtained from an adult with an advanced solid tumor such as melanoma, head and neck, liver or kidney cancer. The source material was CD4+ or CD8+ T cells sorted from blood, sampled in a trial of the OX40 agonist ivuxolimab.

The CDR3 coding sequence is TGCGCCAGCAGCCTCGGTAGCGGGGATGTGGTTGATACGCAGTATTTT. Amino acid sequence: CASSLGSGDVVDTQYF. J is TRBJ2-3 and V is TRBV4-3, with TRBD2 matching 8 bases. CDR3 length: 16 amino acids. Germline trimming cut 4 bases from V and 6 bases from J; bases unmatched to any gene: 12. Germline CDR1 and CDR2: LGHNA and YSLEER.